Below, 10 T cell receptor beta chains from the same sample are listed, as sequenced in a study of identical twins. MiXCR, run by TCRdb on the 5' RACE reads, gives a single entry per CDR3 protein. The sample records about 450,000 distinct CDR3 sequences, around a sixth being singletons. The specimen sequenced was naive T cells sorted from blood. These receptors all stem from a middle-aged man in good health.

CDR3 residues: CASSLQTGGINEKLFF. CDR3 nucleotide sequence: TGTGCCAGCAGCCTACAGACAGGGGGAATTAATGAAAAACTGTTTTTT. The chain employs TRBV4-2 and TRBJ1-4, with TRBD1 identical over 9 bases. The CDR3 sequence is 16 residues long. The V segment lost 4 bases and the J segment 4 bases; nucleotides outside the gene matches: 7. Germline-derived CDR1 and CDR2 are LGHNA and YNFKEQ.

This clonotype was seen a handful of times. This chain joins TRBV11-2 and TRBJ2-1; TRBD2 is a possible D gene (6 bases). CDR1 and CDR2 (germline): SGHAT, FQNNGV. V lost 5 bases to trimming and J lost 7 bases, with 12 bases between them. CDR3 size: 13 residues. The CDR3 spells CASSLGLQNEQFF. CDR3 sequence (DNA): TGTGCCAGCAGCCTGGGACTTCAGAATGAGCAGTTCTTC.

This clonotype was counted many times. The chain is built from TRBV20-1 and TRBJ1-5; D possibly corresponds to TRBD1 (6 bases). Germline V lookup: CDR1 DFQATT, CDR2 SNEGSKA (reference sequence). Trimming left V 5 bases short and J 2 bases short, with 13 bases between. This CDR3 spans 14 amino acids. This chain's CDR3 is CSAVGGAGNQPQHF. CDR3 nucleotide sequence: TGCAGTGCTGTCGGGGGCGCGGGCAATCAGCCCCAGCATTTT.

This clonotype appeared a few times. The J gene is TRBJ2-7, the V gene TRBV20-1; TRBD1 aligns across 7 bases. Germline-derived CDR1 and CDR2 are DFQATT and SNEGSKA (reference sequence). V shed 2 bases and J 0 bases; nucleotides not matched to a gene: 1. The CDR3 sequence is 13 residues long. The CDR3 DNA follows: TGCAGTGCTAGAAACAGGGGCTCCTACGAGCAGTACTTC. Residues: CSARNRGSYEQYF.

Only a few counts were recorded for this clonotype. The gene calls are TRBV7-2 and TRBJ2-7; D is unresolved. The CDR3 length is 13 residues. Per the germline V gene, CDR1 is SGHTA and CDR2 is FQGNSA. With 5 bases removed from V and 3 bases from J, the gap between germline ends came to 11 bases. DNA of the CDR3: TGTGCCAGCAGCCCTACACCCAACTACGAGCAGTACTTC. This gives the protein CASSPTPNYEQYF.

The V and J genes are TRBV4-1 and TRBJ2-7; 7 positions match TRBD2. This CDR3 contains 17 residues. Germline V gene data show CDR1 as MGHRA and CDR2 as YSYEKL. J lost 1 base, V lost 1 base, and 10 bases had no gene match. In DNA, the CDR3 is TGCGCCAGCAGCCAAGTATCGGCGGGAGCAGTATCCTACGAGCAGTACTTC. The encoded protein is CASSQVSAGAVSYEQYF.

The rearrangement joins TRBV7-9 to TRBJ2-1, with 11 bases matching TRBD2. This CDR3 comprises 16 residues. Trimming cost V 5 bases and J 4 bases; bases outside gene matches: 7. CDR1 is SEHNR, CDR2 FQNEAQ, per germline (reference sequence). CDR3 DNA sequence: TGTGCCAGCAGCCCCCCGGGACTAGCGGTTTACAATGAGCAGTTCTTC. Its translation is CASSPPGLAVYNEQFF.

This clonotype was observed at least ten times. The genes are TRBV20-1 and TRBJ1-1; TRBD1 matches 8 bases. V shed 6 bases and J 8 bases; nucleotides not matched to a gene: 14. There are 14 residues in the CDR3. Germline assignment: CDR1 DFQATT and CDR2 SNEGSKA (reference sequence). Here the CDR3 reads CSANQATGAPEAFF. The CDR3 DNA is TGCAGTGCCAACCAAGCGACAGGGGCCCCAGAAGCTTTCTTT.

The rearrangement links TRBV12-3 or TRBV12-4 to TRBJ2-1; D is undetermined. The CDR3 totals 13 residues. The V end lost 2 bases, the J end lost 15 bases, and 17 bases lay between the germline ends. As DNA, the CDR3 is TGTGCCAGCAGTTTATCCCCAAGTGGAGCTACGTTCTTC. This codes for CASSLSPSGATFF.

This clonotype was seen at least ten times. The CDR3 DNA follows: TGCGCCAGCAGGGCCCCGGACACCGGGGAGCTGTTTTTT. As protein: CASRAPDTGELFF. The genes are TRBV4-3 and TRBJ2-2; D remains ambiguous. The CDR3 covers 13 residues. Germline loops: CDR1 LGHNA, CDR2 YSLEER. V shed 6 bases and J shed 3 bases, with 8 bases lying between them.